This T cell receptor (beta chain) was recorded in a study of cytomegalovirus exposure and HLA in healthy donors. The overall study: Genetic ancestry analysis placed approximately 80% of the 400 or so donors that were genotyped in the Caucasian-associated cluster. Study findings and constraints: A later analysis reportedly found fewer N-insertions in an Asian-associated ancestry cluster than the roughly 670-donor mean.

CDR3 size: 16 residues. Germline V lookup: CDR1 LGHNA, CDR2 YSLEER. V lost 0 bases, J lost 1 base, and 12 bases lay in between. Regarding this clone: Its antigen is currently unknown.

Healthy donors of bone marrow made up the group. PCR involved 60 Vbeta and 13 Jbeta primers. The protocol was immunoSEQ multiplex PCR, while the TCRdb copy is restricted to in-frame clones and leaves out a portion. The data show 84,000 or so clones, with less than 80% seen just once and more than 1.3% held by the top ten. J is TRBJ1-1 and V is TRBV4-3, with a weak D call TRBD1 (6 bases). The TCR was taken from a male donor in good health and CMV-seronegative. The sequenced sample consisted of PBMCs. For the CDR3, the DNA is TGCGCCAGCAGCCAAGATCGAGGGGGTCCGAACACTGAAGCTTTCTTT. Protein product: CASSQDRGGPNTEAFF.